A selection of T cell receptor beta chains follows, all from one sample in a study of T cell responses to AZD1222 COVID-19 vaccine. TCRdb keeps only in-frame clones here, not all; method: immunoSEQ multiplex PCR. The repertoire consists of about 51,000 clones, with roughly 90% occurring once and the leading ten covering approximately 1.2%. The sample consisted of peripheral blood, taken 28 days after the second AZD1222 dose. The receptors shown here come from an adult who received the AZD1222 COVID-19 vaccine. The CDR3 runs from the conserved cysteine through the conserved F or W. D genes are given only for firm matches.

D gene: TRBD2
V gene: TRBV15
J gene: TRBJ2-7
CDR3 protein: CATSRDVLTGGDEQYF

D gene: TRBD1
V gene: TRBV5-6
J gene: TRBJ1-1
CDR3 protein: CASERRGTVNTEAFF

D gene: NA
V gene: TRBV3-1/TRBV3-2
J gene: TRBJ2-1
CDR3 protein: CASSQEALAYNEQFF

D gene: TRBD2
V gene: TRBV7-7
J gene: TRBJ2-1
CDR3 protein: CASSRSGSNNEQFF

D gene: NA
V gene: TRBV5-4
J gene: TRBJ2-7
CDR3 protein: CASSLGKTYEQYF

D gene: TRBD2
V gene: TRBV24-1
J gene: TRBJ2-1
CDR3 protein: CATSDLQGTSGRGEQFF

D gene: NA
V gene: TRBV3-1/TRBV3-2
J gene: TRBJ2-5
CDR3 protein: CASSGGATDGETQYF

D gene: NA
V gene: TRBV19
J gene: TRBJ1-5
CDR3 protein: CASSFWSGISNQPQHF

D gene: TRBD2
V gene: TRBV10-3
J gene: TRBJ2-6
CDR3 protein: CAIRGLAGDLSTSGANVLTF

D gene: NA
V gene: TRBV19
J gene: TRBJ2-1
CDR3 protein: CASSLRGGGSSYNEQFF

D gene: NA
V gene: TRBV11-1
J gene: TRBJ2-1
CDR3 protein: CASSSSRDWGSNEQFF

D gene: TRBD1
V gene: TRBV5-1
J gene: TRBJ1-3
CDR3 protein: CASSSQGKAGNTIYF

D gene: NA
V gene: TRBV7-9
J gene: TRBJ2-1
CDR3 protein: CASSPLAGSYNEQFF

D gene: TRBD2
V gene: TRBV3-1/TRBV3-2
J gene: TRBJ2-7
CDR3 protein: CASSTRLAASYEQYF

D gene: NA
V gene: TRBV25-1
J gene: TRBJ1-2
CDR3 protein: CASSELRGDYGYTF

D gene: NA
V gene: TRBV12-3/TRBV12-4
J gene: TRBJ1-5
CDR3 protein: CASSVYINQPQHF

D gene: TRBD1
V gene: TRBV5-1
J gene: TRBJ2-1
CDR3 protein: CASSSGQGKDNEQFF

D gene: TRBD2
V gene: TRBV5-6
J gene: TRBJ2-3
CDR3 protein: CASSQETSGLGDTQYF

D gene: NA
V gene: TRBV2
J gene: TRBJ1-5
CDR3 protein: CASRRGLNQPQHF

D gene: NA
V gene: TRBV5-1
J gene: TRBJ2-7
CDR3 protein: CASSSPGTSYEQYF

D gene: NA
V gene: TRBV9
J gene: TRBJ1-4
CDR3 protein: CASSVRWAPNEKLFF

D gene: NA
V gene: TRBV9
J gene: TRBJ1-6
CDR3 protein: CASSVGQGGTPLHF

D gene: NA
V gene: TRBV9
J gene: TRBJ2-3
CDR3 protein: CASSRAGGDTQYF

D gene: NA
V gene: TRBV5-1
J gene: TRBJ2-7
CDR3 protein: CASSLTGAGEQYF

D gene: TRBD2
V gene: TRBV11-2
J gene: TRBJ2-7
CDR3 protein: CASSQGRSGRPYEQYF

D gene: NA
V gene: TRBV3-1/TRBV3-2
J gene: TRBJ2-1
CDR3 protein: CASSQVGGSPNEQFF

D gene: TRBD1
V gene: TRBV6-2/TRBV6-3
J gene: TRBJ1-1
CDR3 protein: CASSLPGQGLTEAFF